A single sample is the source of the 6 T cell receptor beta chains below, sequenced in a study of spatial heterogeneity in lung cancer. Study-wide results and limits: For expanded intratumoral alpha and beta TCRs, counts tracked tumor mutation counts.

The antigens for these receptors are not known. The sample's time point: sample taken at primary tumor resection. TCRdb analysed the 5' RACE reads with MiXCR anew, one entry per CDR3 protein. The sample lists about 2,100 distinct CDR3 sequences; 7% to 8.5% were seen once. Sequences were derived from lung tumor tissue, sampled at surgery. The receptors were sampled from a male donor with early-stage non-small cell lung cancer.

This clonotype is judged large. This chain connects TRBV11-3 to TRBJ2-2, with D hard to call. This CDR3 has 11 amino acids. The V end lost 3 bases, the J end lost 6 bases, and 2 bases lay between the germline ends. Germline values: CDR1 SGHNT, CDR2 YENEEA. DNA for the CDR3: TGTGCCAGCAGCTTTCCCGGGGAGCTGTTTTTT. Its translation is CASSFPGELFF. Together with reference TRBV11-3 and TRBJ2-2, the CDR3 gives the full variable domain: EAGVVQSPRYKIIEKKQPVAFWCNPISGHNTLYWYLQNLGQGPELLIRYENEEAVDDSQLPKDRFSAERLKGVDSTLKIQPAELGDSAVYLCASSFPGELFFGEGSRLTVL.

This clonotype showed up just once. This rearrangement joins TRBV5-1 to TRBJ2-3; 12 nucleotides line up with TRBD2. The CDR3 totals 14 residues. The junction had 4 bases not matched to a gene; V was cut back by 5 bases and J by 6 bases. Germline V gene data show CDR1 as SGHRS and CDR2 as YFSETQ. CDR3 residues: CASRRLAGADTQYF. CDR3 nucleotides: TGCGCCAGCAGGAGACTAGCGGGGGCGGATACGCAGTATTTT.

This clonotype is categorized as medium-sized. The genes are TRBV20-1 and TRBJ1-5; TRBD1 matches 9 bases. J gave up 6 bases and V 1 base, and 7 bases lay outside the gene matches. The CDR3 runs 15 residues. Germline assignment: CDR1 DFQATT and CDR2 SNEGSKA (reference sequence). CDR3 DNA sequence: TGCAGTGCTAGAGCCGGGACAGGGTACGGTCAGCCCCAGCATTTT. It translates to CSARAGTGYGQPQHF.

The chain has TRBV2 and TRBJ1-5; D uncertain. This CDR3 region has 16 residues. V was cut by 3 bases and J by 2 bases, with 14 bases left in between. Looked up from germline, CDR1 is SNHLY and CDR2 is FYNNEI. CDR3 region: CASSELASGRNQPQHF. CDR3 bases: TGTGCCAGCAGTGAGCTGGCAAGCGGGCGCAATCAGCCCCAGCATTTT.

By sample fraction, this clonotype is medium-sized (0.01 to 0.1%). This rearrangement joins TRBV6-1 to TRBJ2-3, with 10 bases aligning to TRBD2. CDR1 is MNHNS and CDR2 is SASEGT in the germline V gene. With 5 bases clipped from V and 5 bases from J, the junction kept 4 bases outside the gene matches. CDR3 length equals 14 residues. Here the CDR3 DNA reads TGTGCCAGCAGTAGCGGGGGGGCCCAAGATACGCAGTATTTT. Its translation: CASSSGGAQDTQYF.

This clonotype occurred a few times. The chain has TRBV5-4 and TRBJ2-3, with D perhaps assigned TRBD1 or TRBD2 (6 bases each). Trimming left V 1 base short and J 4 bases short, with 13 bases between. CDR1 is SGHNT, CDR2 YYREEE, per germline (reference sequence). This CDR3 is built from 15 residues. The CDR3 DNA sequence: TGTGCCAGCAGCTTGCAAAAGGGGGGCCCAGATACGCAGTATTTT. It codes for CASSLQKGGPDTQYF.